Following are 15 T cell receptor beta chains from one sample sequenced in a study of spatial heterogeneity in lung cancer. Study conclusions and caveats: The number of expanded tumor alpha and beta chains correlated with mutation number.

TCRdb fed the 5' RACE reads into MiXCR, producing one record per CDR3 protein. Found here are some 3,400 distinct CDR3 sequences, roughly 6.1% of them singletons; the top ten hold around 14%. The sample's time point: sample taken at primary tumor resection. For these TCRs, the target antigens are not known. The specimen was lung tumor tissue, collected at surgery. The receptors here all came from a male donor with early-stage non-small cell lung cancer.

This clonotype is labeled medium-sized (0.01 to 0.1%). The chain has TRBV6-1 and TRBJ2-2, with D possibly TRBD2 on 5 matching bases. Germline V lookup: CDR1 MNHNS, CDR2 SASEGT. The V end was cut by 9 bases, the J end by 6 bases, with 17 bases between. The CDR3 totals 14 residues. The CDR3 sequence is CASPRGVGAGELFF. The DNA of the CDR3 is TGTGCCAGTCCTCGGGGAGTTGGTGCCGGGGAGCTGTTTTTT.

By frequency in the sample, this clonotype is medium-sized (0.01 to 0.1%). The chain couples TRBV7-2 to TRBJ2-1; tentative D call: TRBD2 (5 bases). Deletions cut 8 bases from V and 8 bases from J, with 10 bases between. The germline V gene encodes CDR1 SGHTA and CDR2 FQGNSA. The CDR3 totals 11 residues. CDR3 protein: CASPLGDEQFF. The CDR3 DNA reads TGTGCCAGCCCCCTCGGGGATGAGCAGTTCTTC.

By share of the sample, this clonotype is medium-sized. The chain combines TRBV10-3 with TRBJ2-2; 8 positions agree with TRBD1. CDR3 length: 16 residues. In germline, CDR1 is ENHRY, CDR2 SYGVKD. Trimming took 4 bases from V and 0 from J; bases not matched to a gene: 4. Written as DNA, the CDR3 is TGTGCCATCAGTGCAGAGGACAGGGCGAACACCGGGGAGCTGTTTTTT. Its translation: CAISAEDRANTGELFF.

This clonotype appeared a few times. J is TRBJ1-5 and V is TRBV2; 12 bases match TRBD1. This CDR3 contains 15 residues. Unmatched junction bases numbered 4, after V lost 2 bases and J lost 8 bases. CDR1 is SNHLY, CDR2 FYNNEI, per germline. The CDR3 DNA reads TGTGCCAGCAGTGAACGGGACAGGGGGCGCGAGCCCCAGCATTTT. As protein: CASSERDRGREPQHF.

This clonotype is judged medium-sized. The CDR3 nucleotides are TGCGCCAGCAGCTCGCGGACAGGGGAGAGTGGGGCTTTCTTT. This translates into CASSSRTGESGAFF. This chain links TRBV5-1 with TRBJ1-1; 9 bases are shared with TRBD1. CDR3 length: 14 residues. V trimming: 3 bases; J trimming: 11 bases; junction bases outside the gene matches: 11. Germline V gene sequence: CDR1 SGHRS, CDR2 YFSETQ.

By frequency in the sample, this clonotype is medium-sized. The chain joins TRBV3-1 to TRBJ2-1, with 8 bases matching TRBD1. The J segment lost 2 bases and the V segment lost 2 bases, leaving 5 bases of the junction unmatched. The CDR3 length is 16 residues. Looked up from germline, CDR1 is LGHDT and CDR2 is YNNKEL (reference sequence). The CDR3 sequence is CASSQPSDRAYNEQFF. As DNA, the CDR3 is TGTGCCAGCAGCCAACCCTCGGACAGGGCCTACAATGAGCAGTTCTTC.

Many counts were recorded for this clonotype. This sequence joins TRBV7-7 and TRBJ2-1; D is unresolved. The CDR3 covers 13 residues. Per the germline V gene, CDR1 is SSHAT and CDR2 is FNYEAQ (reference sequence). Trimming shortened V by 5 bases and J by 9 bases, and 14 bases separated the two germline ends. The CDR3: CASSARPGGEQFF. The CDR3 DNA follows: TGTGCCAGCAGCGCAAGACCCGGCGGTGAGCAGTTCTTC.

This clonotype is classed as medium-sized. The V gene is TRBV19, the J gene TRBJ1-2; possibly TRBD1 for D (6 bases). The V gene's germline CDR1 is LNHDA and CDR2 SQIVND (reference sequence). The CDR3 consists of 14 residues. Trimming stripped 5 bases from V and 7 bases from J, with 17 bases between. CDR3 residues: CASSPRTVSRGYTF. The CDR3 DNA reads as TGTGCCAGTAGTCCTAGGACAGTCTCACGTGGCTACACCTTC. Based on the CDR3 plus reference TRBV19 and TRBJ1-2, the full variable domain is DGGITQSPKYLFRKEGQNVTLSCEQNLNHDAMYWYRQDPGQGLRLIYYSQIVNDFQKGDIAEGYSVSREKKESFPLTVTSAQKNPTAFYLCASSPRTVSRGYTFGSGTRLTVV.

Relative to its sample, this clonotype is medium-sized. This sequence joins TRBV5-6 and TRBJ1-1, with 9 bases aligning to TRBD1. J gave up 3 bases and V 4 bases, and 4 bases lay outside the gene matches. Germline lookup yields CDR1 SGHDT and CDR2 YYEEEE. The CDR3 spans 14 residues. The CDR3: CASSHGTGYTEAFF. The CDR3 DNA reads TGTGCCAGCAGCCATGGGACAGGGTACACTGAAGCTTTCTTT.

By proportion, this clonotype is medium-sized. The genes are TRBV5-1 and TRBJ2-1; D ambiguous. Germline CDR1 SGHRS, CDR2 YFSETQ. The V gene lost 0 bases and the J gene lost 5 bases, with 3 bases spanning the gap. The CDR3 is made up of 12 amino acids. This CDR3 is CASSLGDNEQFF. The DNA for the CDR3 is TGCGCCAGCAGCTTGGGAGACAATGAGCAGTTCTTC.

In its sample, this clonotype ranks as medium-sized. The CDR3, as DNA: TGTGCCAGCAGCCCCCACCCCGGGGATACGCAGTATTTT. It specifies CASSPHPGDTQYF. This chain links TRBV7-2 with TRBJ2-3; the D is unclear. Trimming took 5 bases from V and 6 from J, leaving 12 bases between them. Per germline, CDR1 SGHTA and CDR2 FQGNSA. The CDR3 consists of 13 residues.

By share of the sample, this clonotype is medium-sized. DNA for the CDR3: TGTGCCAGCACCTCCCCGAGCAGGGGCAGCTCCTATAATTCACCCCTCCACTTT. Encoded protein: CASTSPSRGSSYNSPLHF. The chain uses TRBV27 and TRBJ1-6; D is possibly TRBD1 (6 bases). V gave up 7 bases and J gave up 0 bases, with 19 bases separating them. Germline lookup yields CDR1 MNHEY and CDR2 SMNVEV (reference sequence). The CDR3 is 18 residues long.

In its sample, this clonotype ranks as medium-sized. CDR3 amino acids: CASRGCEQYF. For the CDR3, the DNA is TGTGCCAGCAGGGGGTGCGAGCAGTACTTC. The chain links TRBV7-6 to TRBJ2-7; D is ambiguous. The CDR3 sequence is 10 residues long. Trimming took 6 bases from V and 6 from J, leaving 6 bases between them. Germline V gives CDR1 SGHVS, CDR2 FNYEAQ.

This clonotype has a count of ten or more. The junction departs from the called germline gene at one end, perhaps through a read error. V gene TRBV4-2 combines with J gene TRBJ2-5; 12 nucleotides agree with TRBD2. CDR1 is LGHNA and CDR2 is YNFKEQ in the germline V gene. The CDR3 totals 15 residues. This chain's CDR3 is CASSPGTSGQEAQYF. The CDR3 nucleotides read TGTGCCAGCAGCCCGGGGACTAGCGGGCAAGAGGCCCAGTACTTC.

By share of the sample, this clonotype is medium-sized. The rearrangement joins TRBV5-1 to TRBJ2-1; possibly TRBD2 for D (5 bases). CDR3 length: 12 residues. Trimming cost V 4 bases and J 9 bases, with 11 bases left between them. Germline-derived CDR1 and CDR2 are SGHRS and YFSETQ. CDR3 coding DNA: TGCGCCAGCAGCACGGAGGATTCTGAGCAGTTCTTC. Amino acids: CASSTEDSEQFF.